The TCR beta chain under discussion was sequenced for a study of cytomegalovirus exposure and HLA in healthy donors. Vbeta (60) and Jbeta (13) primers were used in the PCR. Data came from immunoSEQ multiplex PCR; TCRdb stores just in-frame clones and leaves some out. The repertoire includes tens of thousands of clones, around 72% of them detected once, and 45% to 60% sits in the top ten. The germline V gene has CDR1 SGHRS and CDR2 YFSETQ. The CDR3 is made up of 16 amino acids. Germline trimming cut 0 bases from V and 5 bases from J; bases unmatched to any gene: 8. This clone was seen more than once but under ten times.

The TCR sequence derives from a man aged 50 or older in good health and CMV-seropositive. Material for sequencing was PBMCs. V gene TRBV5-1 combines with J gene TRBJ2-5; 9 bases align to TRBD2. The CDR3 reads CASSLGERGAQETQYF. CDR3 in DNA: TGCGCCAGCAGCTTGGGGGAGCGGGGGGCCCAGGAGACCCAGTACTTC.